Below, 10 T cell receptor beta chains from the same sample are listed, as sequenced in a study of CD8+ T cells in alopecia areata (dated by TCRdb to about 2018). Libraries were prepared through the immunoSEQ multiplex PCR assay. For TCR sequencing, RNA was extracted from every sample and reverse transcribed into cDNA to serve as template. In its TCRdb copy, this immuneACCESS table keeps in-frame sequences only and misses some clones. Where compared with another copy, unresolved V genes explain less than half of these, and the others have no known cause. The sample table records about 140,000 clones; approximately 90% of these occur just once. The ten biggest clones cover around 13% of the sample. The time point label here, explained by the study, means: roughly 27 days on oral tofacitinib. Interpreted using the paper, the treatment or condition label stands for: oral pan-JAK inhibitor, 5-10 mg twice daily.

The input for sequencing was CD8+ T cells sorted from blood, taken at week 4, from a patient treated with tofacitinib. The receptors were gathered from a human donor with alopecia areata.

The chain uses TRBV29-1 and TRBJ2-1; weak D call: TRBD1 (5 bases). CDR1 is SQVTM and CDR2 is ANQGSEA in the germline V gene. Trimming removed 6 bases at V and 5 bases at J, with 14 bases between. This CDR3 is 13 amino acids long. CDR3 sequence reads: CSVDTGLNNEQFF. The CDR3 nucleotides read TGCAGCGTAGACACAGGCCTTAACAATGAGCAGTTCTTC.

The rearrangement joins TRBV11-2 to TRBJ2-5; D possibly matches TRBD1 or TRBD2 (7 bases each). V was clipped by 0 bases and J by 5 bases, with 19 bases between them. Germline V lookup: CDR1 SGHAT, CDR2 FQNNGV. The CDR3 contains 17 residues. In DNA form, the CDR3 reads TGTGCCAGCAGCTTAGAGCCCAGGGGGGGGCGCTCGGAGACCCAGTACTTC. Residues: CASSLEPRGGRSETQYF.

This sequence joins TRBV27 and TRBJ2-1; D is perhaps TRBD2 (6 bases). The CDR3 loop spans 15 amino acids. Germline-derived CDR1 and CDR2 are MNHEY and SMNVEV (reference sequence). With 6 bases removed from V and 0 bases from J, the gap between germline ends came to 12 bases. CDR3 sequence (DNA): TGTGCCAGCAGCCGGGACGGGAGCTCCTACAATGAGCAGTTCTTC. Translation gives CASSRDGSSYNEQFF.

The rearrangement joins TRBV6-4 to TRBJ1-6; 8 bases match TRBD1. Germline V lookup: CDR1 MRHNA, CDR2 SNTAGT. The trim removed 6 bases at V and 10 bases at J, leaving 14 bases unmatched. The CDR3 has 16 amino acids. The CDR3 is CASSERDRGSGSPLHF. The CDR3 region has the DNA TGTGCCAGCAGCGAACGAGACAGGGGAAGTGGATCACCCCTCCACTTT.

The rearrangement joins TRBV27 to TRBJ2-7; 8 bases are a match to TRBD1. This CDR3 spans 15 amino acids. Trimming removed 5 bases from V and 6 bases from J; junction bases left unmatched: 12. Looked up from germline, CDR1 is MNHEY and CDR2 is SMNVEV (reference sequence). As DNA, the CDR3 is TGTGCCAGCAGTCCACGGACAGGGCCCATGAGCGAGCAGTACTTC. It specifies CASSPRTGPMSEQYF.

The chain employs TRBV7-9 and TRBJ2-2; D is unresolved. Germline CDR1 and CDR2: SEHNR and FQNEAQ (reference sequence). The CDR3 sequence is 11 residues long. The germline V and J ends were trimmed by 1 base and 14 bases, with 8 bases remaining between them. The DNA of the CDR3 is TGTGCCAGCAGCTTAGATCGATACCTGTTTTTT. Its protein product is CASSLDRYLFF. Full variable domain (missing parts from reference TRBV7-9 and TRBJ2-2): DTGVSQNPRHKITKRGQNVTFRCDPISEHNRLYWYRQTLGQGPEFLTYFQNEAQLEKSRLLSDRFSAERPKGSFSTLEIQRTEQGDSAMYLCASSLDRYLFFGEGSRLTVL.

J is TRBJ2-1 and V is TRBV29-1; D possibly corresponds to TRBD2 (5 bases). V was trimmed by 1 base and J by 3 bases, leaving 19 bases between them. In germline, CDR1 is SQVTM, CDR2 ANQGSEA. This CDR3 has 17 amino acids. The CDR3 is CSVEAPTTQQGYNEQFF. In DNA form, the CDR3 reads TGCAGCGTTGAAGCCCCGACTACACAACAAGGCTACAATGAGCAGTTCTTC.

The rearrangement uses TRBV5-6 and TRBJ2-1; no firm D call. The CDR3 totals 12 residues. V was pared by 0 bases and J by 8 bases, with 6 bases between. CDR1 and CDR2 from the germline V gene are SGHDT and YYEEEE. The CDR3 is CASSLVGYEQFF. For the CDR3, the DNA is TGTGCCAGCAGCTTGGTAGGATATGAGCAGTTCTTC. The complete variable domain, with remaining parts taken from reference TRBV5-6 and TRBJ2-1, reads DAGVTQSPTHLIKTRGQQVTLRCSPKSGHDTVSWYQQALGQGPQFIFQYYEEEERQRGNFPDRFSGHQFPNYSSELNVNALLLGDSALYLCASSLVGYEQFFGPGTRLTVL.

CDR3 region: CASSFDIAQETQYF. The CDR3 DNA follows: TGTGCCAGCAGTTTTGACATTGCACAAGAGACCCAGTACTTC. The V gene is TRBV27, the J gene TRBJ2-5, with D hard to call. The CDR3 contains 14 residues. The germline V and J ends were trimmed by 3 bases and 2 bases, with 10 bases remaining between them. The germline gives CDR1 MNHEY, CDR2 SMNVEV (reference sequence).

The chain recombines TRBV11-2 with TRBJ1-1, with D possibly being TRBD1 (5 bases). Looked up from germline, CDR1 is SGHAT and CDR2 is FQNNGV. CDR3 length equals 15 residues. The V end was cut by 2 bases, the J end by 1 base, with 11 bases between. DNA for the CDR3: TGTGCCAGCAGCTTAAATGACAGACAGAACACTGAAGCTTTCTTT. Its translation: CASSLNDRQNTEAFF.